This T cell receptor (beta chain) emerged from a study of CD8+ T cells in alopecia areata. In the study overall: Patients in the treated group were given tofacitinib by mouth, 5 to 10 mg twice a day. Study results and caveats: Although TCR sharing was seen in mice, sharing across patients was less clear, possibly for HLA-related reasons.

Reverse transcribed after extraction, RNA yielded cDNA as the sequencing template. Measured with immunoSEQ multiplex PCR; TCRdb has only the in-frame clones, and not every one. The sample consists of about 200,000 clones, about 60% of them appearing once. CDR3 length: 14 residues. The germline CDR1 and CDR2 sequences are SGHAT and FQDESV (reference sequence). Trimming took 5 bases from V and 6 from J, leaving 14 bases between them. Both peripheral blood and punch biopsies of lesional scalp skin were obtained from patients who had alopecia areata. Note on this clone: Its antigen is undetermined.

The chain combines TRBV11-1 with TRBJ2-4; tentative D call: TRBD2 (5 bases). The sequences come from CD4+ T cells sorted from blood, collected at week 0. This TCR was recovered from a human donor with alopecia areata. The CDR3 region has the DNA TGTGCCAGCAGCCGATCCTGGGCGGGAAACATTCAGTACTTC. Its protein product is CASSRSWAGNIQYF.